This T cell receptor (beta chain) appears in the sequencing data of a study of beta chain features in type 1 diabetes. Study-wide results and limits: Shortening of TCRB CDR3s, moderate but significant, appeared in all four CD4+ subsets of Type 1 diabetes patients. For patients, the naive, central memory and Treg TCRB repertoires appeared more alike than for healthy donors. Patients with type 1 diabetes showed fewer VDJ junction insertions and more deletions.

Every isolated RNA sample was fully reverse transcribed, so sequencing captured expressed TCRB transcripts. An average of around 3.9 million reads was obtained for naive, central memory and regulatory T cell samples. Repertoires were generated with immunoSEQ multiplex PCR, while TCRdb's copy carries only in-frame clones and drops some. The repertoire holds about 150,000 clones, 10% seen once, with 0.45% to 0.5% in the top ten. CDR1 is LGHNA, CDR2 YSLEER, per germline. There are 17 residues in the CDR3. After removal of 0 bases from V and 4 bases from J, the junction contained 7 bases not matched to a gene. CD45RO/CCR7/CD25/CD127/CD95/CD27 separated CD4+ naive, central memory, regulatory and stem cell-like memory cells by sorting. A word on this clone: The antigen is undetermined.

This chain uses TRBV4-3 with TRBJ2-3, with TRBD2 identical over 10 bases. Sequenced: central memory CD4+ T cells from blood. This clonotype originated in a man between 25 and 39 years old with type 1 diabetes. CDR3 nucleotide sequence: TGCGCCAGCAGCCAAGAACAGGCGAGCGGGAGGGCAGATACGCAGTATTTT. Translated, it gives CASSQEQASGRADTQYF.